One and the same sample provided the 21 T cell receptor beta chains below, sequenced in a study of vaccination effects on CD4 cells after COVID-19. The antigens of these receptors remain unknown. This table comes from immunoSEQ multiplex PCR, and its TCRdb copy is limited to in-frame clones, with some not included. The repertoire holds 30,000 to 35,000 clones, 73% seen once, with 25% to 35% in the top ten. Viral peptide pool expansion of antigen-specific CD4+ T cells preceded sequencing in the ViraFEST assay. Researchers isolated CD4+ T cells once approximately ten days of culture had elapsed. In the vaccine recipients, nucleocapsid antibodies were negative and there was no prior SARS-CoV-2 infection. The sample was CD4+ T cells from PBMCs cultured with HCoV-OC43 spike peptides, taken before COVID-19 vaccination. Subset given: HCoV-OC43 spike overlapping peptide pool stimulation. The receptors come from a human donor who received a COVID-19 vaccine.

DNA of the CDR3: TGTGCCAGCAGCCAGGGACAGGGGGAAGCTTTCTTT. Its protein is CASSQGQGEAFF. This chain links TRBV3-1 (or the pseudogene TRBV3-2) with TRBJ1-1, with 10 bases aligning to TRBD1. The germline CDR1 and CDR2 sequences are LGHDT and YNNKEL (reference sequence). The CDR3 has 12 amino acids. The trim removed 3 bases at V and 8 bases at J, leaving 0 bases unmatched.

The chain links TRBV11-2 to TRBJ2-1; D perhaps matches TRBD1 (6 bases). The CDR3 length is 15 residues. V was cut by 1 base and J by 3 bases, with 10 bases left in between. Germline loops: CDR1 SGHAT, CDR2 FQNNGV. The CDR3 DNA reads as TGTGCCAGCAGCTTAGGCCAGGGGAGCTACAATGAGCAGTTCTTC. This encodes CASSLGQGSYNEQFF.

The rearrangement links TRBV2 to TRBJ2-7; 8 bases map to TRBD2. The CDR3 has 14 residues. CDR1 and CDR2 from the germline V gene are SNHLY and FYNNEI. Trimming removed 9 bases from V and 3 bases from J; junction bases left unmatched: 10. The chain's CDR3 is CASRAPGGGYEQYF. CDR3 in DNA: TGTGCCAGTCGGGCCCCCGGGGGGGGCTACGAGCAGTACTTC. The whole variable domain, remainder taken from reference TRBV2 and TRBJ2-7, is EPEVTQTPSHQVTQMGQEVILRCVPISNHLYFYWYRQILGQKVEFLVSFYNNEISEKSEIFDDQFSVERPDGSNFTLKIRSTKLEDSAMYFCASRAPGGGYEQYFGPGTRLTVT.

The rearrangement joins TRBV4-1 to TRBJ2-7; a weak D match, TRBD2 (5 bases). Trimming took 1 base from V and 3 from J, leaving 16 bases between them. Germline CDR1 and CDR2: MGHRA and YSYEKL. The CDR3 totals 16 residues. Here the CDR3 DNA reads TGCGCCAGCAGCCAAGTGCCCGGAGGTTCTGGCTACGAGCAGTACTTC. This encodes CASSQVPGGSGYEQYF.

The gene calls are TRBV11-3 and TRBJ2-3; 11 nucleotides align to TRBD2. The CDR3 totals 16 residues. Trimming at V came to 4 bases and at J to 2 bases, leaving 5 bases not matched to a gene. Germline V gives CDR1 SGHNT, CDR2 YENEEA. The CDR3: CASSSGLAANTDTQYF. The CDR3 DNA reads as TGTGCCAGCAGCTCGGGACTAGCGGCGAACACAGATACGCAGTATTTT.

V usage is TRBV4-2 and J usage is TRBJ1-3, with D tentatively TRBD1 (6 bases). Per germline, CDR1 LGHNA and CDR2 YNFKEQ. This CDR3 has 17 amino acids. The germline V and J ends were trimmed by 0 bases and 4 bases, with 16 bases remaining between them. This CDR3 reads CASSQDTGQSLGNTIYF. The CDR3 nucleotides read TGTGCCAGCAGCCAAGATACGGGACAATCGTTAGGAAACACCATATATTTT.

The chain uses TRBV12-5 and TRBJ1-2, with TRBD1 matching over 9 bases. Germline CDR1 and CDR2: LGHNT and FRNRAP. V shed 0 bases, J shed 2 bases, and the junction held 7 bases outside the gene matches. The CDR3 contains 17 residues. Here the CDR3 DNA reads TGTGCTAGTGGTTTGGTACCCGGGACAGGGAGAAACTATGGCTACACCTTC. Protein: CASGLVPGTGRNYGYTF.

The rearrangement links TRBV30 to TRBJ2-5, with a tentative D call TRBD2 (5 bases). V was shortened by 2 bases and J by 4 bases, with 11 bases between the two germline ends. CDR1 GTSNPN and CDR2 SVGIG come from the germline V gene (reference sequence). The CDR3 has 13 residues. The CDR3: CAWSLNEGETQYF. DNA for the CDR3: TGTGCCTGGAGTCTTAACGAGGGAGAGACCCAGTACTTC.

The genes are TRBV2 and TRBJ1-1; the D is unclear. CDR3 size: 11 residues. Trimming cost V 4 bases and J 3 bases, with 3 bases left between them. Germline loops: CDR1 SNHLY, CDR2 FYNNEI. The CDR3: CASSGYTEAFF. CDR3 nucleotide sequence: TGTGCCAGCAGTGGATACACTGAAGCTTTCTTT. Full variable domain (outside the CDR3, taken from reference TRBV2 and TRBJ1-1): EPEVTQTPSHQVTQMGQEVILRCVPISNHLYFYWYRQILGQKVEFLVSFYNNEISEKSEIFDDQFSVERPDGSNFTLKIRSTKLEDSAMYFCASSGYTEAFFGQGTRLTVV.

The rearrangement joins TRBV29-1 to TRBJ2-7, with D possibly TRBD1 on 6 matching bases. This CDR3 is built from 11 residues. Germline CDR1 reads SQVTM; CDR2 reads ANQGSEA. V shed 6 bases and J shed 8 bases, with 14 bases lying between them. The CDR3 nucleotides read TGCAGCGTATTACAGGGACGGCAGCAGTACTTC. Translating it yields CSVLQGRQQYF.

V usage is TRBV25-1 and J usage is TRBJ1-4, with TRBD1 as a possible D gene (5 bases). CDR3 length: 13 residues. Germline V gives CDR1 MGHDK, CDR2 SYGVNS. The V end was cut by 5 bases, the J end by 7 bases, with 11 bases between. The CDR3 here is CASSWGRGEKLFF. The CDR3 DNA reads as TGTGCCAGCAGTTGGGGGAGAGGTGAAAAACTGTTTTTT. Variable domain in full (rest from reference TRBV25-1 and TRBJ1-4): EADIYQTPRYLVIGTGKKITLECSQTMGHDKMYWYQQDPGMELHLIHYSYGVNSTEKGDLSSESTVSRIRTEHFPLTLESARPSHTSQYLCASSWGRGEKLFFGSGTQLSVL.

The rearrangement links TRBV6-5 to TRBJ1-1, with TRBD1 identical over 8 bases. With V trimmed by 6 bases and J by 6 bases, 6 bases remained unmatched. CDR1 is MNHEY and CDR2 is SVGAGI in the germline V gene. The CDR3 is 13 residues long. The CDR3 region is CASSVDRASEAFF. The CDR3 bases are TGTGCCAGCAGCGTGGACAGGGCGTCTGAAGCTTTCTTT.

Written as DNA, the CDR3 is TGTGTATCGGCGCGCGGCAATGGCTACACCTTC. Its protein is CVSARGNGYTF. The J gene is TRBJ1-2, the V gene TRBV28; D unclear. Germline CDR1 is MDHEN and CDR2 is SYDVKM. The CDR3 is 11 residues long.

This chain joins TRBV30 and TRBJ2-5, with D maybe TRBD1 (5 bases). This CDR3 spans 14 amino acids. Germline lookup yields CDR1 GTSNPN and CDR2 SVGIG (reference sequence). V lost 1 base, J lost 5 bases, and 14 bases lay in between. This chain's CDR3 is CAWSGGLGLETQYF. In DNA, the CDR3 is TGTGCCTGGAGTGGGGGCCTGGGGTTGGAGACCCAGTACTTC.

In its sample, this clone was seen a few times. The genes are TRBV4-1 and TRBJ2-1, with D perhaps TRBD2 (7 bases). This CDR3 is 16 amino acids long. Germline loops: CDR1 MGHRA, CDR2 YSYEKL. With 0 bases removed from V and 5 bases from J, the gap between germline ends came to 14 bases. The CDR3 nucleotides read TGCGCCAGCAGCCAAGAAGGGAGGGGGGGCGACAATGAGCAGTTCTTC. Translating it yields CASSQEGRGGDNEQFF.

The V and J genes are TRBV27 and TRBJ1-2; possible D gene TRBD1, 5 bases. The CDR3 sequence is 13 residues long. The germline V and J ends were trimmed by 3 bases and 1 base, with 6 bases remaining between them. CDR1 is MNHEY, CDR2 SMNVEV, per germline (reference sequence). CDR3 coding DNA: TGTGCCAGCAGTTTGAGGGGTAACTATGGCTACACCTTC. As protein: CASSLRGNYGYTF.

The table lists this clone with a few counts. V and J are TRBV3-1 (or the pseudogene TRBV3-2) and TRBJ1-1, with D possibly matching TRBD1 (5 bases). From germline, CDR1 is LGHDT and CDR2 YNNKEL (reference sequence). The CDR3 length is 16 residues. Between the trimmed V and J ends, which lost 1 base and 5 bases, there was a span of 17 bases. The CDR3 DNA sequence: TGTGCCAGCAGCCAAGGGGGCCGGGCCCCGGCTACTGAAGCTTTCTTT. Its protein is CASSQGGRAPATEAFF.

This clone qualifies as medium-sized. This rearrangement joins TRBV4-1 to TRBJ2-7; D unresolved. Per germline, CDR1 MGHRA and CDR2 YSYEKL. The CDR3 runs 15 residues. V lost 1 base and J lost 0, with 10 bases in between. CDR3 coding DNA: TGCGCCAGCAGCCAAGCGGCAGAGAGCTCCTACGAGCAGTACTTC. As protein: CASSQAAESSYEQYF.

The chain has TRBV30 and TRBJ1-1; possible D gene TRBD1, 6 bases. The CDR3 runs to 16 residues. Germline V gene data show CDR1 as GTSNPN and CDR2 as SVGIG (reference sequence). Trimming stripped 0 bases from V and 2 bases from J, with 16 bases between. CDR3 amino acids: CAWSVSGVGGNTEAFF. DNA for the CDR3: TGTGCCTGGAGTGTATCGGGGGTAGGGGGAAACACTGAAGCTTTCTTT. Complete variable domain (other parts from reference TRBV30 and TRBJ1-1): SQTIHQWPATLVQPVGSPLSLECTVEGTSNPNLYWYRQAAGRGLQLLFYSVGIGQISSEVPQNLSASRPQDRQFILSSKKLLLSDSGFYLCAWSVSGVGGNTEAFFGQGTRLTVV.

The chain carries TRBV6-2 or TRBV6-3 and TRBJ1-1; D unresolved. Trimming took 5 bases from V and 2 from J, leaving 15 bases between them. Germline V gene lookup returns CDR1 MNHEY and CDR2 SVGEGT. This CDR3 contains 15 residues. CDR3 nucleotide sequence: TGTGCCAGCAGTCCATGGGTCAAATTAAACACTGAAGCTTTCTTT. Its translation is CASSPWVKLNTEAFF.

V gene TRBV5-6 combines with J gene TRBJ1-1; D may be TRBD1 (5 bases). V lost 2 bases and J lost 3, with 11 bases in between. CDR1 SGHDT and CDR2 YYEEEE come from the germline V gene. The CDR3 has 14 amino acids. As DNA, the CDR3 is TGTGCCAGCAGCTTCGGGGCCGGAGACACTGAAGCTTTCTTT. Translated: CASSFGAGDTEAFF.